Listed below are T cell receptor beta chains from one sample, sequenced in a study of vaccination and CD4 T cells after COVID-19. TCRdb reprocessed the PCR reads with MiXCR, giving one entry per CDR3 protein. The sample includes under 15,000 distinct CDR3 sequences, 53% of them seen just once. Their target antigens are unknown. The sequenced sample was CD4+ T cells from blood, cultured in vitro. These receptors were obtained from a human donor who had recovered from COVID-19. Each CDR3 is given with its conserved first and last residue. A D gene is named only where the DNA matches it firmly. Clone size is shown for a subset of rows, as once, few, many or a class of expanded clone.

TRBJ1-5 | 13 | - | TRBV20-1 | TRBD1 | TGCAGTGCTGGGACAGGGGGCAATCAGCCCCAGCATTTT | CSAGTGGNQPQHF
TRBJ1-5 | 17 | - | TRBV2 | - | TGTGCCAGCAGTGAAGGTAGACAGGCACTTCGGGATCAGCCCCAGCATTTT | CASSEGRQALRDQPQHF
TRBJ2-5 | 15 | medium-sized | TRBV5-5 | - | TGTGCCAGCAGCTTGGCCCCCCAGCTCCAAGAGACCCAGTACTTC | CASSLAPQLQETQYF
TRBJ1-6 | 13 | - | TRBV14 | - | TGTGCCAGCAGCCAAGAGGGGTACTCACCCCTCCACTTT | CASSQEGYSPLHF
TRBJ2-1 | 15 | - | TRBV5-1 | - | TGCGCCAGCAGCTTGGAAGTGGCCTCGATCGATGAGCAGTTCTTC | CASSLEVASIDEQFF
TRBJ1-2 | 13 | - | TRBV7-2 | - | TGTGCCAGCAGCTTACTTTCTCGCTATGGCTACACCTTC | CASSLLSRYGYTF
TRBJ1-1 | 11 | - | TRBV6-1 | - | TGTGCCAGCAGAGAAGCGGGTGAAGCTTTCTTT | CASREAGEAFF
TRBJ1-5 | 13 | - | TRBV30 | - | TGTGCCTGGAGAGGACAGCCTGGTCAGCCCCAGCATTTT | CAWRGQPGQPQHF
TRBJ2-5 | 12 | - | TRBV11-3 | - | TGTGCCAGCAGCTTAACCCTCCGGACCCAGTACTTC | CASSLTLRTQYF
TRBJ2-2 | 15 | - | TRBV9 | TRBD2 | TGTGCCAGCAGAGCGGGAGATATTAACACCGGGGAGCTGTTTTTT | CASRAGDINTGELFF
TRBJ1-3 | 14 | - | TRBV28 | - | TGTGCCAGCACCCCGGGACACCTTCGAAACACCATATATTTT | CASTPGHLRNTIYF
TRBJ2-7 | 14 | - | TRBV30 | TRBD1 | TGTGCCTGGGACCTGGACAGGGGAACCTACGAGCAGTACTTC | CAWDLDRGTYEQYF
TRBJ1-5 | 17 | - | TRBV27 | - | TGTGCCAGCAGTCCCATAACCGATATGGGGTACAATCAGCCCCAGCATTTT | CASSPITDMGYNQPQHF
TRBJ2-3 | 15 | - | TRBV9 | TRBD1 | TGTGCCAGCAGCCCGCGGACAGGGCAGTTCGATACGCAGTATTTT | CASSPRTGQFDTQYF
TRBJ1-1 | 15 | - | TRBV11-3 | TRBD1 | TGTGCCAGCAGCTTACGGGACAGGGCGGTTGCTGAAGCTTTCTTT | CASSLRDRAVAEAFF
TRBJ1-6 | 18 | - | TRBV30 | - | TGTGCCTGGAGTGCGCGGAGGACACCAAGCTCCTATAATTCACCCCTCCACTTT | CAWSARRTPSSYNSPLHF
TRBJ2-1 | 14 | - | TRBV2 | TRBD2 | TGTGCCAGCACGAGACTAGCGGCCTACAATGAGCAGTTCTTC | CASTRLAAYNEQFF
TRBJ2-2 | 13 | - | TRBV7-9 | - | TGTGCCAGCAGCTTTTTGAACAGCGGGGAGCTGTTTTTT | CASSFLNSGELFF
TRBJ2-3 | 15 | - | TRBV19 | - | TGTGCCAGTAGTATAGATTGGGGGAGGACAGATACGCAGTATTTT | CASSIDWGRTDTQYF
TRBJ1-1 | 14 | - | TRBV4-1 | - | TGCGCCAGCAGAGTTCCCGGGATGAACACTGAAGCTTTCTTT | CASRVPGMNTEAFF
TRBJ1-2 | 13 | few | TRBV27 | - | TGTGCCAGCAGCTCCTCCGTTGACTATGGCTACACCTTC | CASSSSVDYGYTF
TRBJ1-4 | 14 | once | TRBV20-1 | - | TGCAGTGCTAGCTCAGGGCAGGTGAATGAAAAACTGTTTTTT | CSASSGQVNEKLFF
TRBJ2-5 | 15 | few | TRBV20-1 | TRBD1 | TGCAGTGCTAGAGATGGAGGACAGGGATCAGGGACCCAGTACTTC | CSARDGGQGSGTQYF
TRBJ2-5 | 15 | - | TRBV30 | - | TGTGCCTGGAGTCTGCTATGGGCTTCGCAAGAGACCCAGTACTTC | CAWSLLWASQETQYF
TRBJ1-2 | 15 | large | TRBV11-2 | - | TGTGCCAGCAGCTTTCGGGTACAGGGCTCGTTCGGCTACACCTTC | CASSFRVQGSFGYTF